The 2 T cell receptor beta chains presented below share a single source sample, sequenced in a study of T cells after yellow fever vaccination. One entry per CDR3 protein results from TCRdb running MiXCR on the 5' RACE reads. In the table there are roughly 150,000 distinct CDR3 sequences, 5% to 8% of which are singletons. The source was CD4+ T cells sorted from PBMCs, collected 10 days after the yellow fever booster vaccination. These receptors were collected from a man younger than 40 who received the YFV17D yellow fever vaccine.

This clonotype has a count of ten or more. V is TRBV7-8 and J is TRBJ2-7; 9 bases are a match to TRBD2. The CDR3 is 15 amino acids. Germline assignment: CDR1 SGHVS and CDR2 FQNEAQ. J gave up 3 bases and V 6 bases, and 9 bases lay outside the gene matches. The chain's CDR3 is CASSLAASGIYEQYF. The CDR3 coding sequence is TGTGCCAGCAGTCTAGCGGCTAGCGGGATCTACGAGCAGTACTTC.

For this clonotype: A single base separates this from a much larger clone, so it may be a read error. CDR3 bases: TGCTCCAGCCGCGTAGCGGGACAGGTTTCCGGGGAGCTGTTTTTT. This gives the protein CSSRVAGQVSGELFF. The chain uses TRBV4-3 and TRBJ2-2, with D perhaps being TRBD1 or TRBD2 (8 bases each). Germline-derived CDR1 and CDR2 are LGHNA and YSLEER. The CDR3 is made up of 15 amino acids.